Sequencing of this T cell receptor beta chain was carried out in a study of Tregs in tolerant kidney transplant recipients. The repertoire was sequenced with immunoSEQ multiplex PCR; TCRdb's copy has only in-frame clones and lacks some. The specimen's table records 48,000 or so clones. The CDR3 has 16 residues. From germline, CDR1 is SGHRS and CDR2 YFSETQ. V gave up 4 bases and J gave up 7 bases; unmatched junction bases: 11. Of note for this clone: The read is 3 residues too short to cover the CDR3 end, so that end is filled in from the germline J gene.

The specimen was CD4+ T cells from blood, collected before the transplant. This TCR was recovered from a human donor who received a combined kidney and bone marrow transplant. The V call is TRBV5-1, the J call TRBJ2-1, with 10 bases matching TRBD2. CDR3 DNA (partial): TGCGCCAGCAGCGCCCCGGGACTAGCGAAAGTTAATGAG. Encoded protein: CASSAPGLAKVNE. The complete CDR3 sequence is CASSAPGLAKVNEQFF.